This record covers a single T cell receptor beta chain. The antigen is not known. Measured with immunoSEQ multiplex PCR; TCRdb has only the in-frame clones, and not every one. The sample yields just over 2,000,000 clones, roughly 96% seen once. The sample originates from a study of shared clonotypes between healthy human individuals. Study as a whole: A few men and two women, aged 18 to 49, were donors. Study conclusions and caveats: Across a handful of donors, naive CD4 shared around 5.1%, naive CD8 about 3.2%, memory CD4 2% to 2.5%, memory CD8 more than 0.35%. Compared with memory subsets, naive subsets generally had larger estimated richness.

Researchers partitioned CD4+ cells into CD45RA+ naive and CD45RA-negative memory subsets. Germline loops: CDR1 MNHEY, CDR2 SMNVEV (reference sequence). The V and J ends lost 6 bases and 2 bases respectively, with 15 bases between them. The CDR3 is 15 amino acids. The sample was naive CD4+ T cells sorted from blood. The sample's subset: CD45RA+ positively selected. The chain couples TRBV27 to TRBJ2-3; possible D gene TRBD2, 5 bases. This TCR was recovered from a man aged 18 to 30 in good health. CDR3 residues: CASSSSPRDTDTQYF. CDR3 bases: TGTGCCAGCAGCAGCTCTCCGAGGGACACAGATACGCAGTATTTT.